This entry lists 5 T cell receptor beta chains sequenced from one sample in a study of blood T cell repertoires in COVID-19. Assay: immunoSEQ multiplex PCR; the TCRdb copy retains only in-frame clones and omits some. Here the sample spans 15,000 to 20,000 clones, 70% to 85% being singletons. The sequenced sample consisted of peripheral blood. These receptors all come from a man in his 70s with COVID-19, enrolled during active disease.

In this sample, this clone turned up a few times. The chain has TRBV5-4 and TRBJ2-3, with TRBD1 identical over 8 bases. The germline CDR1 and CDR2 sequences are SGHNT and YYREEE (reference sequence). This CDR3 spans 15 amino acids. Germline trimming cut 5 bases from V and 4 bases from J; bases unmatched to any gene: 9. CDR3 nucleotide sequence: TGTGCCAGCAGGCGGACAGGGCCCGAACCAGATACGCAGTATTTT. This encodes CASRRTGPEPDTQYF.

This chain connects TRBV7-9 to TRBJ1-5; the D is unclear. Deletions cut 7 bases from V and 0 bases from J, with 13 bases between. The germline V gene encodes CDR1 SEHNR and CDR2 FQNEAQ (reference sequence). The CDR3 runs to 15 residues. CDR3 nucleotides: TGTGCCAGCACCAACAGTCCTTATAGCAATCAGCCCCAGCATTTT. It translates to CASTNSPYSNQPQHF.

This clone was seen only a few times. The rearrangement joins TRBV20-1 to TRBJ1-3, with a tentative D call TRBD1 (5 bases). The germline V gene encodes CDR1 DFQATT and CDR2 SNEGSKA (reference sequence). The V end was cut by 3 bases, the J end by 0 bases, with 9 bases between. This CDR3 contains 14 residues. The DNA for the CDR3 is TGCAGTGCTAGTCCTACAGGCTCTGGAAACACCATATATTTT. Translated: CSASPTGSGNTIYF.

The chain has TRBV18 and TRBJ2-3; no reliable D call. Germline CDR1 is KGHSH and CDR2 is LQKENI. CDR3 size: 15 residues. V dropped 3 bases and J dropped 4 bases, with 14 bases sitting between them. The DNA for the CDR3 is TGTGCCAGCTCACCTAATGGTCCAGGATCAGATACGCAGTATTTT. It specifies CASSPNGPGSDTQYF.

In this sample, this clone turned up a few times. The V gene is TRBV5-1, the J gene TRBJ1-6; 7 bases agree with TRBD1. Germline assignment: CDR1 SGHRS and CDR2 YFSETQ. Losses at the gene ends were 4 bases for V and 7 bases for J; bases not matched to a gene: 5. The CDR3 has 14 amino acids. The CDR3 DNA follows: TGCGCCAGCAGCCCAGGGACAGAGAATTCACCCCTCCACTTT. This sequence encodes CASSPGTENSPLHF.